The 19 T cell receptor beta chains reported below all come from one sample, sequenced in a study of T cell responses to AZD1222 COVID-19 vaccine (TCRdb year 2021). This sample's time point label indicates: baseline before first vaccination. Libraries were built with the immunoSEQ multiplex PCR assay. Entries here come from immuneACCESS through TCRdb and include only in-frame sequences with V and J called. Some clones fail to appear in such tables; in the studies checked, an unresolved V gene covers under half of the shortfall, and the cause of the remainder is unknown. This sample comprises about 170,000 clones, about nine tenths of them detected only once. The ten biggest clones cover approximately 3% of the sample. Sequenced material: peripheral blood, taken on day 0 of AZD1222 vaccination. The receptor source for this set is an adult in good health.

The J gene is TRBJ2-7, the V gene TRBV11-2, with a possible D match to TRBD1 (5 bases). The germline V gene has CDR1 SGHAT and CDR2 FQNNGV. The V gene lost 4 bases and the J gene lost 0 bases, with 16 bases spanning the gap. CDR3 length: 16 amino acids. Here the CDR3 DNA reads TGTGCCAGCAGCTCTCTGGGATGGGGCTCCTCCTACGAGCAGTACTTC. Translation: CASSSLGWGSSYEQYF.

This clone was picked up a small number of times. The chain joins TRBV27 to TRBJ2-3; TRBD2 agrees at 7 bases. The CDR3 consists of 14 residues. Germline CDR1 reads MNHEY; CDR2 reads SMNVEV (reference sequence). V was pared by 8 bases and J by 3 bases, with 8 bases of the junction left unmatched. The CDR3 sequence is CASGRAGRTDTQYF. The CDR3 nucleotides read TGTGCCAGCGGCAGGGCCGGGAGGACAGATACGCAGTATTTT.

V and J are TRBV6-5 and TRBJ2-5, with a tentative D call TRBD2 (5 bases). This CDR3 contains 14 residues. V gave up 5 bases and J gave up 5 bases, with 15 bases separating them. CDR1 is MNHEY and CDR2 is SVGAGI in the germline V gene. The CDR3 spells CASSQPGGGETQYF. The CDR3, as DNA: TGTGCCAGCAGTCAGCCTGGTGGAGGTGAGACCCAGTACTTC.

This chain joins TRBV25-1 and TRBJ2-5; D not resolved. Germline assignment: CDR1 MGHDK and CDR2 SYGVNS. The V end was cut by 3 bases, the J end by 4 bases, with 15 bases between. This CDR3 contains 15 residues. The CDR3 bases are TGTGCCAGCAGTGACTCCCCGCCCCGATTAGAGACCCAGTACTTC. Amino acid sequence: CASSDSPPRLETQYF.

CDR3 in DNA: TGTGCCAGCAGCCGTGGGTCGGTTGCTGAGCAGTTCTTC. Translation gives CASSRGSVAEQFF. This chain links TRBV7-8 with TRBJ2-1; D uncertain. V was pared by 5 bases and J by 9 bases, with 14 bases between. CDR1 and CDR2 from the germline V gene are SGHVS and FQNEAQ. This CDR3 is 13 amino acids long.

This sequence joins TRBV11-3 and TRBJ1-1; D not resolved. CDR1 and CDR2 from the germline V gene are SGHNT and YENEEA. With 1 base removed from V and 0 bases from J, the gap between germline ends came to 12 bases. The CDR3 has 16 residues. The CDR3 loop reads CASSLGRGFMNTEAFF. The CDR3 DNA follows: TGTGCCAGCAGCTTAGGGAGAGGGTTTATGAACACTGAAGCTTTCTTT.

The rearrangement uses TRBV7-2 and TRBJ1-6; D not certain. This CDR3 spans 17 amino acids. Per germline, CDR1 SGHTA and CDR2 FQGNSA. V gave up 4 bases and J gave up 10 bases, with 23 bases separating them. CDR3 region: CASSSRVRTRNFSPLHF. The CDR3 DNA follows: TGTGCCAGCAGCTCAAGGGTCCGAACCCGGAATTTCTCACCCCTCCACTTT.

This chain's CDR3 is CASSQEAGVGNTIYF. The DNA of the CDR3 is TGCGCCAGCAGCCAAGAAGCAGGGGTCGGAAACACCATATATTTT. This chain joins TRBV4-3 and TRBJ1-3, with D perhaps TRBD1 (6 bases). Germline CDR1 and CDR2: LGHNA and YSLEER. The CDR3 runs 15 residues. V was shortened by 0 bases and J by 4 bases, with 10 bases between the two germline ends.

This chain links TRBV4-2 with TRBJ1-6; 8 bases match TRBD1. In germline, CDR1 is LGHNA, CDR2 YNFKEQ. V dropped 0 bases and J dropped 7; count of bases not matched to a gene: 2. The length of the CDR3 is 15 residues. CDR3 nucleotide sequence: TGTGCCAGCAGCCAAGATACAGGGGGGAATTCACCCCTCCACTTT. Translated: CASSQDTGGNSPLHF.

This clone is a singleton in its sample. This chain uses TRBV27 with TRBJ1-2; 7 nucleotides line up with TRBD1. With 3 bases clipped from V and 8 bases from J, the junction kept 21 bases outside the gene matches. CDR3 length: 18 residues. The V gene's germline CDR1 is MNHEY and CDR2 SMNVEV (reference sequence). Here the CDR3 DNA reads TGTGCCAGCAGTTTCTTTGCCCCTCCCGGGACAGAGGGCTTGGGCTACACCTTC. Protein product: CASSFFAPPGTEGLGYTF.

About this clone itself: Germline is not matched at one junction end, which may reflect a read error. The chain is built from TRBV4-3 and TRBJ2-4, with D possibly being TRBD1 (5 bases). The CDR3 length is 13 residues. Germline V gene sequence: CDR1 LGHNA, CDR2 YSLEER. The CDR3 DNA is TGCGCCAGCAGCCAAGACCCACAGGACGTCCCCGGGTTC. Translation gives CASSQDPQDVPGF.

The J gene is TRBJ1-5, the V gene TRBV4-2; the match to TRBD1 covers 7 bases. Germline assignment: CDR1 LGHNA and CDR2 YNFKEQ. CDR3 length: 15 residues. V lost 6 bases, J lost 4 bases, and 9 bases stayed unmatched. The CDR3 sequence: CASRQGGDSNQPQHF. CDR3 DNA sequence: TGTGCCAGCAGGCAGGGGGGGGACTCAAATCAGCCCCAGCATTTT.

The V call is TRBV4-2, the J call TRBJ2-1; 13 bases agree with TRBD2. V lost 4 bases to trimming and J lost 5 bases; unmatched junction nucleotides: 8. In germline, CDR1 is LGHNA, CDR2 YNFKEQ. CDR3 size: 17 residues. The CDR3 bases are TGTGCCAGCAGCCGCCGAGGCGGGACTAGCGGGGACAATGAGCAGTTCTTC. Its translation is CASSRRGGTSGDNEQFF.

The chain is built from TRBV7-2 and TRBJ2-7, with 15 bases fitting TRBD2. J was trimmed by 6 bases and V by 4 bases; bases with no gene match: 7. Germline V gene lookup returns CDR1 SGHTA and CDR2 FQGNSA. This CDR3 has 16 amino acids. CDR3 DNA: TGTGCCAGCAGCTCTGGACTAGCGGGGGGGTTAGGCGAGCAGTACTTC. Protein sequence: CASSSGLAGGLGEQYF.

The CDR3 loop is CAWSRPGTGAFNYGYTF. CDR3 in DNA: TGTGCCTGGAGTAGACCCGGGACAGGAGCTTTCAACTATGGCTACACCTTC. The chain joins TRBV30 to TRBJ1-2, with 8 bases that match TRBD1. The CDR3 loop spans 17 amino acids. Germline V gene data show CDR1 as GTSNPN and CDR2 as SVGIG (reference sequence). The V segment lost 2 bases and the J segment 2 bases; nucleotides outside the gene matches: 13. Supplemented by reference TRBV30 and TRBJ1-2, the full variable domain reads SQTIHQWPATLVQPVGSPLSLECTVEGTSNPNLYWYRQAAGRGLQLLFYSVGIGQISSEVPQNLSASRPQDRQFILSSKKLLLSDSGFYLCAWSRPGTGAFNYGYTFGSGTRLTVV.

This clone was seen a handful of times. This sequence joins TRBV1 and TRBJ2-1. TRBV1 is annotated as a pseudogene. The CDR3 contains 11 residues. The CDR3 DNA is TGCACCAGCAGCCGGGGCAATGAGCAGTTCTTC. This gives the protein CTSSRGNEQFF.

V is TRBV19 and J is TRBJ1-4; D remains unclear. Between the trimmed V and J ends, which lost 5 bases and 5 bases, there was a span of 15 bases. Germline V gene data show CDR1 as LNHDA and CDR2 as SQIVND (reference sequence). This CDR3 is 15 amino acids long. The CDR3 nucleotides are TGTGCCAGTAGTTGGCCCGGAACGGCCAATGAAAAACTGTTTTTT. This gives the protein CASSWPGTANEKLFF.

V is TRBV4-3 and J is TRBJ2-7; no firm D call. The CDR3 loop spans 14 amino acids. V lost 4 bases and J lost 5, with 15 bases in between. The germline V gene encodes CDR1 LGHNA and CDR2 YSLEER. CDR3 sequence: CASSPRTEAHEQYF. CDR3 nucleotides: TGCGCCAGCAGCCCCCGGACCGAGGCCCACGAGCAGTACTTC.

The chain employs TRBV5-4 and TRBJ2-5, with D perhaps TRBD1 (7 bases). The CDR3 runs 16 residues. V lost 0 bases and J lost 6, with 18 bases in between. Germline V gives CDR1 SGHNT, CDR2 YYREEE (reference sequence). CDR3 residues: CASSLDPGGQGQTQYF. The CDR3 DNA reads TGTGCCAGCAGCTTGGATCCAGGGGGGCAGGGCCAGACCCAGTACTTC.